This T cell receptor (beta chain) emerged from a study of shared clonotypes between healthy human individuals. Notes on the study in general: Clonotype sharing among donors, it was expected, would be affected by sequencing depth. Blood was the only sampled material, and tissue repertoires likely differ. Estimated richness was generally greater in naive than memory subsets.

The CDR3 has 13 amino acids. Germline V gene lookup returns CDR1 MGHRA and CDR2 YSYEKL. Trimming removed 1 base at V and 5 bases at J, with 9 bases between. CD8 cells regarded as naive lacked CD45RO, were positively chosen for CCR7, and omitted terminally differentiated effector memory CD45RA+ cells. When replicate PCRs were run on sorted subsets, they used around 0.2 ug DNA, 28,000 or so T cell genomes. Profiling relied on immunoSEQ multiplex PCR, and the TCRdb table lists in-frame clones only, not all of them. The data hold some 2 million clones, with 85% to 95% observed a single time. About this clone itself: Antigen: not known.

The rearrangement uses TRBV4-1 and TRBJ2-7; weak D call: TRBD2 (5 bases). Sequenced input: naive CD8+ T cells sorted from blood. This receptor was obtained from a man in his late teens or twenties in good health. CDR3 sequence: CASSQGGWDEQYF. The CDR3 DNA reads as TGCGCCAGCAGCCAAGGAGGGTGGGACGAGCAGTACTTC.